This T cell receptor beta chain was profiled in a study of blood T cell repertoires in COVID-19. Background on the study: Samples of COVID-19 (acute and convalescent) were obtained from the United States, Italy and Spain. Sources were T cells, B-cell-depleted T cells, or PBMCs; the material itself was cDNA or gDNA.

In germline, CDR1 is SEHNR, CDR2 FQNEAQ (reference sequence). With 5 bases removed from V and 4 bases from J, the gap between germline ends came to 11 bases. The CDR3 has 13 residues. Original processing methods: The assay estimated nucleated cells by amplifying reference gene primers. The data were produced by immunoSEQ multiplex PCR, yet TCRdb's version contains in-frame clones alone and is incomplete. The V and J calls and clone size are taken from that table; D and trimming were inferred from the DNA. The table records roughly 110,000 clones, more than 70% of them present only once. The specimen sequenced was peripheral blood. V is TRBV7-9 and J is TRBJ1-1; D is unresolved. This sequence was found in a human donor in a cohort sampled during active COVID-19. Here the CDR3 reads CASSGRVSTEAFF. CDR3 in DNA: TGTGCCAGCAGCGGGCGGGTAAGCACTGAAGCTTTCTTT.